These 13 T cell receptor beta chains originate from one sample sequenced in a study of blood T cell repertoires in COVID-19. This table comes from immunoSEQ multiplex PCR, and its TCRdb copy is limited to in-frame clones, with some not included. Of about 200,000 clones listed, around 85% were seen once; the top ten hold roughly 18%. Sequencing was carried out using peripheral blood. Receptors were obtained from a person between 70 and 80 years old with COVID-19, enrolled during active disease.

This chain uses TRBV24-1 with TRBJ1-5; D is possibly TRBD1 (5 bases). Germline V lookup: CDR1 KGHDR, CDR2 SFDVKD. The CDR3 has 14 amino acids. The V gene lost 4 bases and the J gene lost 0 bases, with 6 bases spanning the gap. The CDR3 sequence: CATSEGHSNQPQHF. The CDR3 region has the DNA TGTGCCACCAGTGAGGGGCATAGCAATCAGCCCCAGCATTTT.

This clone has just a few counts. The V gene is TRBV30, the J gene TRBJ1-1; 7 bases match TRBD1. J gave up 4 bases and V 0 bases, and 2 bases lay outside the gene matches. This CDR3 comprises 13 residues. Germline CDR1 GTSNPN, CDR2 SVGIG (reference sequence). The CDR3 DNA reads TGTGCCTGGAGTGTATCAGGGGGCACTGAAGCTTTCTTT. Translated: CAWSVSGGTEAFF.

This clone was observed once. In DNA, the CDR3 is TGTGCCAGCAGTAAGGACAGGGGGGTGGAGACCCAGTACTTC. Protein product: CASSKDRGVETQYF. The chain carries TRBV2 and TRBJ2-5; 10 bases fit TRBD1. Germline V gene data show CDR1 as SNHLY and CDR2 as FYNNEI. J lost 5 bases, V lost 5 bases, and 5 bases had no gene match. The CDR3 extends over 14 amino acids. Full variable domain (rest looked up from reference TRBV2 and TRBJ2-5): EPEVTQTPSHQVTQMGQEVILRCVPISNHLYFYWYRQILGQKVEFLVSFYNNEISEKSEIFDDQFSVERPDGSNFTLKIRSTKLEDSAMYFCASSKDRGVETQYFGPGTRLLVL.

The rearrangement joins TRBV7-3 to TRBJ2-7; 7 bases map to TRBD2. There are 13 residues in the CDR3. Germline CDR1 reads SGHTA; CDR2 reads FQGTGA. With V trimmed by 6 bases and J by 5 bases, 7 bases remained unmatched. CDR3 sequence reads: CASRSAGVHEQYF. CDR3 DNA: TGTGCCAGCAGGTCCGCGGGGGTCCACGAGCAGTACTTC. The full variable domain, rest sourced from reference TRBV7-3 and TRBJ2-7, is GAGVSQTPSNKVTEKGKYVELRCDPISGHTALYWYRQSLGQGPEFLIYFQGTGAADDSGLPNDRFFAVRPEGSVSTLKIQRTERGDSAVYLCASRSAGVHEQYFGPGTRLTVT.

This clone has at least ten counts. The rearrangement uses TRBV5-4 and TRBJ1-2; no clear D. V dropped 5 bases and J dropped 4 bases, with 15 bases sitting between them. There are 14 residues in the CDR3. Looked up from germline, CDR1 is SGHNT and CDR2 is YYREEE (reference sequence). As DNA, the CDR3 is TGTGCCAGCAGAATGGAGGGAGGGAGCTATGGCTACACCTTC. Residues: CASRMEGGSYGYTF. Variable domain in full (rest from reference TRBV5-4 and TRBJ1-2): ETGVTQSPTHLIKTRGQQVTLRCSSQSGHNTVSWYQQALGQGPQFIFQYYREEENGRGNFPPRFSGLQFPNYSSELNVNALELDDSALYLCASRMEGGSYGYTFGSGTRLTVV.

The sample holds one count of this clone. The gene calls are TRBV21-1 and TRBJ2-6; the D call of TRBD1 is as the table states it, not checked on the DNA. TRBV21-1 represents a pseudogene. The CDR3 has 17 amino acids. The CDR3 coding sequence is TGTGCCAGCAGCACTACGACAGGGGGCTCTGGGGCCAACGTCCTGACTTTC. This translates into CASSTTTGGSGANVLTF.

The chain employs TRBV2 and TRBJ2-2, with 12 bases that match TRBD1. This CDR3 has 15 residues. The V gene's germline CDR1 is SNHLY and CDR2 FYNNEI. V dropped 5 bases and J dropped 7; count of bases not matched to a gene: 5. The CDR3 here is CASSQGQGAIGELFF. CDR3 coding DNA: TGTGCCAGCAGTCAGGGACAGGGGGCAATCGGGGAGCTGTTTTTT.

In DNA form, the CDR3 reads TGTGCCTGGAGTGGGCCATCGAAACAAAATTCACCCCTCCACTTT. It encodes CAWSGPSKQNSPLHF. The chain is built from TRBV30 and TRBJ1-6; D is uncertain. This CDR3 contains 15 residues. The germline gives CDR1 GTSNPN, CDR2 SVGIG (reference sequence). Trimming cost V 1 base and J 7 bases, with 14 bases left between them.

V and J are TRBV7-6 and TRBJ2-4; 8 bases are shared with TRBD1. This CDR3 is 15 amino acids long. Trimming cost V 5 bases and J 8 bases; bases outside gene matches: 11. Germline lookup yields CDR1 SGHVS and CDR2 FNYEAQ. CDR3 nucleotide sequence: TGTGCCAGCAGCCTACGACAGGGGATTTTTGACATTCAGTACTTC. It translates to CASSLRQGIFDIQYF.

This chain uses TRBV11-2 with TRBJ2-7; 7 positions agree with TRBD1. V shed 5 bases and J 0 bases; nucleotides not matched to a gene: 4. Germline V gene lookup returns CDR1 SGHAT and CDR2 FQNNGV. The CDR3 is made up of 14 amino acids. CDR3 sequence reads: CASSVRDSSYEQYF. CDR3 DNA sequence: TGTGCCAGCAGCGTCCGGGACAGCTCCTACGAGCAGTACTTC. The whole variable domain, remainder taken from reference TRBV11-2 and TRBJ2-7, is EAGVAQSPRYKIIEKRQSVAFWCNPISGHATLYWYQQILGQGPKLLIQFQNNGVVDDSQLPKDRFSAERLKGVDSTLKIQPAKLEDSAVYLCASSVRDSSYEQYFGPGTRLTVT.

The chain recombines TRBV19 with TRBJ1-6; 7 bases map to TRBD1. V lost 6 bases and J lost 5; bases outside the gene matches: 7. Germline assignment: CDR1 LNHDA and CDR2 SQIVND (reference sequence). The CDR3 contains 15 residues. The CDR3: CASSRQGIDNSPLHF. The CDR3 DNA is TGTGCCAGTAGCCGACAGGGCATTGATAATTCACCCCTCCACTTT.

The chain uses TRBV7-2 and TRBJ1-2; D not certain. Trimming stripped 5 bases from V and 6 bases from J, with 16 bases between. CDR3 size: 14 residues. From germline, CDR1 is SGHTA and CDR2 FQGNSA. CDR3 in amino acids: CASSLRQWGDGYTF. The CDR3 DNA follows: TGTGCCAGCAGCCTTAGGCAGTGGGGAGATGGCTACACCTTC.

This chain connects TRBV9 to TRBJ2-7; 12 nucleotides line up with TRBD2. Germline V gene data show CDR1 as SGDLS and CDR2 as YYNGEE. With V trimmed by 2 bases and J by 4 bases, 4 bases remained unmatched. CDR3 length: 15 residues. CDR3 protein: CASSVTSGSEYEQYF. Here the CDR3 DNA reads TGTGCCAGCAGCGTGACTAGCGGGAGCGAATACGAGCAGTACTTC.